The rows below give T cell receptor beta chains drawn from one sample of a study of cytomegalovirus exposure and HLA in healthy donors. The assay was immunoSEQ multiplex PCR, and TCRdb's table has in-frame clones only and misses some. The table includes over 200,000 clones, 85% to 90% detected once. The sequencing sample was made of PBMCs. The receptor set was obtained from a woman aged 18-29 years in good health and CMV-seronegative. CDR3s include the opening cysteine and the closing phenylalanine or tryptophan. A D gene is named only where the DNA matches it firmly. Only some rows state a clone size, as once, few, many or a class for expanded clones.

CDR3 length: 15
V gene: TRBV5-3
clone size: -
J gene: TRBJ1-5
D gene: -
CDR3 protein: CARSVQGKENQPQHF
CDR3 DNA: TGTGCCAGAAGCGTTCAGGGAAAGGAGAATCAGCCCCAGCATTTT

CDR3 length: 15
V gene: TRBV28
clone size: -
J gene: TRBJ1-1
D gene: -
CDR3 protein: CASSPPTGQNTEAFF
CDR3 DNA: TGTGCCAGCAGTCCCCCGACAGGACAAAACACTGAAGCTTTCTTT

CDR3 length: 16
V gene: TRBV21-1
clone size: -
J gene: TRBJ1-6
D gene: -
CDR3 protein: CASSKAERERNSPLHF
CDR3 DNA: TGTGCCAGCAGCAAAGCGGAGAGGGAACGCAATTCACCCCTCCACTTT

CDR3 length: 14
V gene: TRBV5-1
clone size: -
J gene: TRBJ2-3
D gene: TRBD2
CDR3 protein: CASLAGEPTDTQYF
CDR3 DNA: TGCGCCAGCTTAGCGGGGGAACCCACAGATACGCAGTATTTT

CDR3 length: 15
V gene: TRBV9
clone size: -
J gene: TRBJ1-2
D gene: -
CDR3 protein: CASSVGLSVNYGYTF
CDR3 DNA: TGTGCCAGCAGCGTAGGCTTATCAGTTAACTATGGCTACACCTTC

CDR3 length: 13
V gene: TRBV18
clone size: -
J gene: TRBJ2-2
D gene: -
CDR3 protein: CASSPPTTGELFF
CDR3 DNA: TGTGCCAGCTCACCACCGACTACCGGGGAGCTGTTTTTT

CDR3 length: 15
V gene: TRBV5-1
clone size: -
J gene: TRBJ1-1
D gene: -
CDR3 protein: CASSLSGTARAEAFF
CDR3 DNA: TGCGCCAGCAGCTTGTCCGGGACTGCGAGGGCTGAAGCTTTCTTT

CDR3 length: 15
V gene: TRBV27
clone size: -
J gene: TRBJ1-5
D gene: -
CDR3 protein: CASSLSQGTDQPQHF
CDR3 DNA: TGTGCCAGCAGTTTATCCCAGGGAACCGATCAGCCCCAGCATTTT

CDR3 length: 11
V gene: TRBV2
clone size: few
J gene: TRBJ1-2
D gene: -
CDR3 protein: CASRTDYGYTF
CDR3 DNA: TGTGCCAGCCGGACTGACTATGGCTACACCTTC

CDR3 length: 15
V gene: TRBV28
clone size: -
J gene: TRBJ2-1
D gene: -
CDR3 protein: CASSITGKDYNEQFF
CDR3 DNA: TGTGCCAGCAGTATTACAGGGAAGGACTACAATGAGCAGTTCTTC

CDR3 length: 17
V gene: TRBV5-4
clone size: -
J gene: TRBJ2-1
D gene: TRBD1
CDR3 protein: CASSFPPGQGLRDEQFF
CDR3 DNA: TGTGCCAGCAGCTTCCCGCCGGGACAGGGGCTCCGTGATGAGCAGTTCTTC

CDR3 length: 16
V gene: TRBV27
clone size: -
J gene: TRBJ1-4
D gene: TRBD1
CDR3 protein: CASSSTWTGSGEKLFF
CDR3 DNA: TGTGCCAGCAGTTCGACCTGGACAGGGTCAGGCGAAAAACTGTTTTTT

CDR3 length: 13
V gene: TRBV23-1
clone size: -
J gene: TRBJ1-5
D gene: -
CDR3 protein: CASSLPPGQPQHF
CDR3 DNA: TGCGCCAGCAGTCTCCCCCCGGGACAGCCCCAGCATTTT

CDR3 length: 16
V gene: TRBV10-3
clone size: -
J gene: TRBJ2-7
D gene: TRBD1
CDR3 protein: CAISGDRGTESYEQYF
CDR3 DNA: TGTGCCATCAGCGGTGACAGGGGCACTGAATCCTACGAGCAGTACTTC

CDR3 length: 16
V gene: TRBV7-3
clone size: -
J gene: TRBJ2-5
D gene: -
CDR3 protein: CASSLGRDIYGETQYF
CDR3 DNA: TGTGCCAGCAGCTTAGGTCGGGACATATACGGAGAGACCCAGTACTTC

CDR3 length: 12
V gene: TRBV2
clone size: -
J gene: TRBJ2-1
D gene: TRBD1
CDR3 protein: CASSWTGVEQFF
CDR3 DNA: TGTGCCAGCAGTTGGACAGGGGTTGAGCAGTTCTTC

CDR3 length: 20
V gene: TRBV28
clone size: -
J gene: TRBJ2-2
D gene: TRBD1
CDR3 protein: CASSFPIRGQGAINTGELFF
CDR3 DNA: TGTGCCAGCAGTTTCCCCATAAGGGGACAGGGGGCTATAAACACCGGGGAGCTGTTTTTT

CDR3 length: 18
V gene: TRBV28
clone size: -
J gene: TRBJ1-5
D gene: -
CDR3 protein: CASSFSTGAERSNQPQHF
CDR3 DNA: TGTGCCAGCAGTTTCTCTACTGGGGCGGAAAGGAGCAATCAGCCCCAGCATTTT

CDR3 length: 18
V gene: TRBV15
clone size: -
J gene: TRBJ2-3
D gene: TRBD1
CDR3 protein: CATSRQSTGGEPTDTQYF
CDR3 DNA: TGTGCCACCAGCAGACAGTCGACAGGGGGCGAACCCACAGATACGCAGTATTTT

CDR3 length: 13
V gene: TRBV28
clone size: -
J gene: TRBJ1-1
D gene: -
CDR3 protein: CASSLMGATEAFF
CDR3 DNA: TGTGCCAGCAGTTTGATGGGGGCCACTGAAGCTTTCTTT

CDR3 length: 15
V gene: TRBV18
clone size: -
J gene: TRBJ2-6
D gene: -
CDR3 protein: CASSLGVAGANVLTF
CDR3 DNA: TGTGCCAGCTCACTAGGGGTGGCTGGGGCCAACGTCCTGACTTTC

CDR3 length: 13
V gene: TRBV19
clone size: -
J gene: TRBJ1-2
D gene: TRBD1
CDR3 protein: CASRTGTGNGYTF
CDR3 DNA: TGTGCCAGTAGGACCGGGACAGGGAATGGCTACACCTTC

CDR3 length: 13
V gene: TRBV7-9
clone size: -
J gene: TRBJ1-1
D gene: -
CDR3 protein: CASSITTNTEAFF
CDR3 DNA: TGTGCCAGCAGCATAACAACGAACACTGAAGCTTTCTTT

CDR3 length: 15
V gene: TRBV5-8
clone size: -
J gene: TRBJ1-5
D gene: TRBD1
CDR3 protein: CASSLDGQGLKPQHF
CDR3 DNA: TGTGCCAGCAGCTTGGATGGACAGGGCCTAAAGCCCCAGCATTTT

CDR3 length: 17
V gene: TRBV18
clone size: -
J gene: TRBJ2-7
D gene: TRBD1
CDR3 protein: CASSPIQGTGMSYEQYF
CDR3 DNA: TGTGCCAGCTCACCTATACAAGGGACAGGGATGTCCTACGAGCAGTACTTC

CDR3 length: 15
V gene: TRBV5-1
clone size: -
J gene: TRBJ1-1
D gene: -
CDR3 protein: CASSPWTQVNTEAFF
CDR3 DNA: TGCGCCAGCAGCCCTTGGACACAGGTGAACACTGAAGCTTTCTTT

CDR3 length: 15
V gene: TRBV6-5
clone size: -
J gene: TRBJ1-5
D gene: -
CDR3 protein: CASSGSTGNNQPQHF
CDR3 DNA: TGTGCCAGCAGTGGATCAACAGGGAACAATCAGCCCCAGCATTTT

CDR3 length: 16
V gene: TRBV14
clone size: -
J gene: TRBJ2-5
D gene: -
CDR3 protein: CASSQDLITGQETQYF
CDR3 DNA: TGTGCCAGCAGCCAAGATCTTATCACAGGCCAAGAGACCCAGTACTTC

CDR3 length: 14
V gene: TRBV28
clone size: few
J gene: TRBJ2-1
D gene: -
CDR3 protein: CASRKAGTNNEQFF
CDR3 DNA: TGTGCCAGCAGGAAAGCGGGGACAAACAATGAGCAGTTCTTC

CDR3 length: 14
V gene: TRBV7-9
clone size: -
J gene: TRBJ1-6
D gene: -
CDR3 protein: CASSLDSGGPPLHF
CDR3 DNA: TGTGCCAGCAGCTTAGATTCGGGGGGTCCACCCCTCCACTTT

CDR3 length: 14
V gene: TRBV10-1
clone size: -
J gene: TRBJ2-1
D gene: TRBD1
CDR3 protein: CASSEDRAGGEQFF
CDR3 DNA: TGCGCCAGCAGTGAGGATAGGGCAGGGGGCGAGCAGTTCTTC

CDR3 length: 15
V gene: TRBV6-4
clone size: -
J gene: TRBJ1-6
D gene: TRBD1
CDR3 protein: CASSRDRVSGSPLHF
CDR3 DNA: TGTGCCAGCAGTCGGGACAGGGTATCTGGTTCACCCCTCCACTTT

CDR3 length: 15
V gene: TRBV5-1
clone size: -
J gene: TRBJ2-1
D gene: TRBD2
CDR3 protein: CASSSLGGKNNEQFF
CDR3 DNA: TGCGCCAGCAGCTCTTTGGGGGGGAAGAACAATGAGCAGTTCTTC

CDR3 length: 15
V gene: TRBV7-6
clone size: -
J gene: TRBJ2-5
D gene: TRBD2
CDR3 protein: CASSRGGLTQETQYF
CDR3 DNA: TGTGCCAGCAGCCGGGGGGGATTGACACAAGAGACCCAGTACTTC

CDR3 length: 17
V gene: TRBV7-6
clone size: -
J gene: TRBJ2-1
D gene: -
CDR3 protein: CASSSGGHGSSYNEQFF
CDR3 DNA: TGTGCCAGCAGCTCGGGGGGACACGGGAGCTCCTACAATGAGCAGTTCTTC

CDR3 length: 18
V gene: TRBV15
clone size: -
J gene: TRBJ2-3
D gene: TRBD2
CDR3 protein: CATSRNHPGLASTDTQYF
CDR3 DNA: TGTGCCACCAGCAGAAATCACCCGGGACTAGCGAGCACAGATACGCAGTATTTT

CDR3 length: 13
V gene: TRBV6-4
clone size: few
J gene: TRBJ1-6
D gene: -
CDR3 protein: CASSAQMDSPLHF
CDR3 DNA: TGTGCCAGCAGTGCCCAGATGGATTCACCCCTCCACTTT

CDR3 length: 14
V gene: TRBV27
clone size: -
J gene: TRBJ1-1
D gene: -
CDR3 protein: CASSSNSLNTEAFF
CDR3 DNA: TGTGCCAGCAGTTCGAACTCTTTGAACACTGAAGCTTTCTTT

CDR3 length: 11
V gene: TRBV20-1
clone size: -
J gene: TRBJ2-5
D gene: -
CDR3 protein: CSASREKTQYF
CDR3 DNA: TGCAGTGCTAGCAGGGAAAAGACCCAGTACTTC

CDR3 length: 11
V gene: TRBV5-4
clone size: -
J gene: TRBJ2-5
D gene: -
CDR3 protein: CASSLEETQYF
CDR3 DNA: TGTGCCAGCAGCCTAGAAGAGACCCAGTACTTC

CDR3 length: 17
V gene: TRBV6-1
clone size: -
J gene: TRBJ1-2
D gene: TRBD1
CDR3 protein: CASSEYLGQGGNYGYTF
CDR3 DNA: TGTGCCAGCAGTGAATACCTAGGGCAGGGGGGCAACTATGGCTACACCTTC

CDR3 length: 15
V gene: TRBV28
clone size: -
J gene: TRBJ1-5
D gene: -
CDR3 protein: CASSFPDRSNQPQHF
CDR3 DNA: TGTGCCAGCAGTTTTCCCGACAGGAGCAATCAGCCCCAGCATTTT

CDR3 length: 15
V gene: TRBV2
clone size: few
J gene: TRBJ1-6
D gene: TRBD1
CDR3 protein: CASIRTGGVNSPLHF
CDR3 DNA: TGTGCCAGCATCCGGACAGGGGGCGTAAATTCACCCCTCCACTTT

CDR3 length: 16
V gene: TRBV4-1
clone size: once
J gene: TRBJ2-5
D gene: TRBD2
CDR3 protein: CASSQAPGLAQETQYF
CDR3 DNA: TGCGCCAGCAGCCAGGCCCCGGGACTAGCTCAAGAGACCCAGTACTTC

CDR3 length: 16
V gene: TRBV5-5
clone size: -
J gene: TRBJ1-6
D gene: TRBD1
CDR3 protein: CASSPQTGGFGSPLHF
CDR3 DNA: TGTGCCAGCAGCCCTCAAACAGGGGGCTTTGGCTCACCCCTCCACTTT

CDR3 length: 14
V gene: TRBV27
clone size: -
J gene: TRBJ2-7
D gene: TRBD1
CDR3 protein: CASRLTGGSYEQYF
CDR3 DNA: TGTGCCAGCAGATTAACAGGGGGCTCCTACGAGCAGTACTTC

CDR3 length: 15
V gene: TRBV7-2
clone size: once
J gene: TRBJ1-6
D gene: -
CDR3 protein: CASSLETGNNSPLHF
CDR3 DNA: TGTGCCAGCAGCTTAGAGACAGGAAACAATTCACCCCTCCACTTT

CDR3 length: 14
V gene: TRBV15
clone size: -
J gene: TRBJ2-5
D gene: -
CDR3 protein: CATSRVGGPETQYF
CDR3 DNA: TGTGCCACCAGCAGAGTTGGGGGCCCAGAGACCCAGTACTTC

CDR3 length: 14
V gene: TRBV28
clone size: -
J gene: TRBJ1-3
D gene: -
CDR3 protein: CASSSGAPGNTIYF
CDR3 DNA: TGTGCCAGCAGTTCTGGGGCCCCCGGAAACACCATATATTTT

CDR3 length: 16
V gene: TRBV11-2
clone size: once
J gene: TRBJ1-5
D gene: TRBD1
CDR3 protein: CASSLLTGESNQPQHF
CDR3 DNA: TGTGCCAGCAGCTTATTGACAGGGGAGAGCAATCAGCCCCAGCATTTT

CDR3 length: 15
V gene: TRBV28
clone size: -
J gene: TRBJ1-1
D gene: -
CDR3 protein: CASSLRAVVNTEAFF
CDR3 DNA: TGTGCCAGCAGTTTAAGAGCGGTGGTGAACACTGAAGCTTTCTTT

CDR3 length: 16
V gene: TRBV6-1
clone size: -
J gene: TRBJ1-4
D gene: -
CDR3 protein: CASSDDGEATNEKLFF
CDR3 DNA: TGTGCCAGCAGTGATGACGGAGAAGCAACTAATGAAAAACTGTTTTTT

CDR3 length: 17
V gene: TRBV5-1
clone size: -
J gene: TRBJ2-7
D gene: -
CDR3 protein: CASSLWLAVGVPYEQYF
CDR3 DNA: TGCGCCAGCAGCTTGTGGTTGGCAGTCGGGGTTCCTTACGAGCAGTACTTC

CDR3 length: 12
V gene: TRBV2
clone size: -
J gene: TRBJ2-5
D gene: -
CDR3 protein: CASRLVQETQYF
CDR3 DNA: TGTGCCAGCAGACTGGTTCAAGAGACCCAGTACTTC